Below, 2 T cell receptor beta chains from the same sample are listed, as sequenced in a study of blood T cell repertoires in COVID-19. Measured with immunoSEQ multiplex PCR; TCRdb has only the in-frame clones, and not every one. The sample consists of 35,000 to 55,000 clones, around 89% of them appearing once. Sequencing was carried out using peripheral blood. The receptors here all came from a man in his forties or fifties with active COVID-19.

J is TRBJ1-1 and V is TRBV7-9; 11 positions agree with TRBD1. Germline loops: CDR1 SEHNR, CDR2 FQNEAQ (reference sequence). The CDR3 has 16 residues. J was trimmed by 5 bases and V by 5 bases; bases with no gene match: 10. CDR3 sequence reads: CASSDGTGGSKTEAFF. As DNA, the CDR3 is TGTGCCAGCAGCGATGGGACAGGGGGGAGTAAAACTGAAGCTTTCTTT.

V and J are TRBV28 and TRBJ2-7; tentative D call: TRBD2 (7 bases). Between the trimmed V and J ends, which lost 4 bases and 8 bases, there was a span of 12 bases. Looked up from germline, CDR1 is MDHEN and CDR2 is SYDVKM. The CDR3 consists of 12 residues. The CDR3 region has the DNA TGTGCCAGCAGTTCTGGGGGGGCCAAGCAGTACTTC. Translated: CASSSGGAKQYF.